This TCR beta chain was sequenced during a study of shared clonotypes between healthy human individuals. Study-wide points: With a handful of donors compared, around 5% of naive CD4 clonotypes were shared. Large sequencing depth failed to make sorted-subset sequencing complete, rarefaction showed.

The CDR3 runs 13 residues. The germline V and J ends were trimmed by 4 bases and 5 bases, with 12 bases remaining between them. Germline loops: CDR1 SGHVS, CDR2 FNYEAQ. Evenly divided among several immunoSEQ plates was the genomic DNA of each subset. Profiling relied on immunoSEQ multiplex PCR, and the TCRdb table lists in-frame clones only, not all of them. This sample has nearly 2 million clones, with about 95% found just once. Details on this clone: The antigen remains undetermined.

Naive-designated CD8 cells lacked CD45RO, were positively enriched for CCR7, and omitted terminally differentiated effector memory CD45RA+ cells. This chain links TRBV7-6 with TRBJ2-7; tentatively, D is TRBD1 or TRBD2 (5 bases each). The source is a man younger than 35 in good health. The sequenced material came from naive CD8+ T cells sorted from blood. The CDR3 region has the DNA TGTGCCAGCAGCTCGATACTGGGGGACGAGCAGTACTTC. Its protein is CASSSILGDEQYF.